Listed below are T cell receptor beta chains from one sample, sequenced in a study of shared clonotypes between healthy human individuals. Profiled with immunoSEQ multiplex PCR; TCRdb holds only in-frame clones, not every one. The profile covers about 700,000 clones, with about 91% appearing a single time and about 24% taken by the ten largest. Sequenced sample: naive CD8+ T cells sorted from blood. Receptors originate from a man aged 25 to 45 in good health. Each CDR3 is given with its conserved first and last residue. D genes are given only for firm matches. Where a row states a size, it is once, few, many or the class of an expanded clone; other rows omit it.

V gene,J gene,clone size,D gene,CDR3 DNA,CDR3 protein
TRBV7-9,TRBJ2-3,NA,NA,TGTGCCAGCTCGGAAGAAATCACAGATACGCAGTATTTT,CASSEEITDTQYF
TRBV9,TRBJ2-6,NA,NA,TGTGCCAGCAGCGAGTCTCTCCTCTCTGGGGCCAACGTCCTGACTTTC,CASSESLLSGANVLTF
TRBV18,TRBJ1-1,NA,TRBD1,TGTGCCAGCTCACCAGGGACAGAGAACACTGAAGCTTTCTTT,CASSPGTENTEAFF
TRBV13,TRBJ2-1,NA,NA,TGTGCCAGCAGCTTGGCTGATGAGCAGTTCTTC,CASSLADEQFF
TRBV28,TRBJ1-2,NA,TRBD1,TGTGCCAGCAGTTTTTGGGACAGTCGGCAGAGTAACTATGGCTACACCTTC,CASSFWDSRQSNYGYTF
TRBV4-1,TRBJ2-1,NA,NA,TGCGCCAGCAGGGGCCTCTTAAGGGGCAATGAGCAGTTCTTC,CASRGLLRGNEQFF
TRBV28,TRBJ2-1,NA,NA,TGTGCCAGCAGTTACCAGGGGAGTCGTAGGGATGAGCAGTTCTTC,CASSYQGSRRDEQFF
TRBV19,TRBJ2-7,NA,NA,TGTGCCAGTAGTATTTGGGACAACTCCTACGAGCAGTACTTC,CASSIWDNSYEQYF
TRBV28,TRBJ2-1,NA,NA,TGTGCCAGCAGTTTCGCCCAGTACGGAAATGAGCAGTTCTTC,CASSFAQYGNEQFF
TRBV27,TRBJ2-7,NA,TRBD2,TGTGCCAGCAGTCAGAGCGGGAATGAATACGAGCAGTACTTC,CASSQSGNEYEQYF
TRBV4-1,TRBJ2-3,NA,TRBD2,TGCGCCAGCAGCCAACTAGCGGGAGGAGGTACAGATACGCAGTATTTT,CASSQLAGGGTDTQYF
TRBV27,TRBJ2-7,once,NA,TGTGCCAGCACTCCGGGACTGCAATACGAGCAGTACTTC,CASTPGLQYEQYF
TRBV21-1,TRBJ2-5,NA,NA,TGTGCCAGCAGCCAGGGACAGGGCACCCCAGAGACCCAGTACTTC,CASSQGQGTPETQYF
TRBV27,TRBJ2-3,few,NA,TGTGCCAGCAGAGAATTGGGCACAGATACGCAGTATTTT,CASRELGTDTQYF
TRBV11-2,TRBJ2-1,NA,NA,TGTGCCAGCAGCTCCTCGGACTCGTGGAATGAGCAGTTCTTC,CASSSSDSWNEQFF
TRBV4-3,TRBJ1-1,NA,NA,TGCGCCAGCAGCCAATATTATCACAGAGGGAACACTGAAGCTTTCTTT,CASSQYYHRGNTEAFF
TRBV5-5,TRBJ2-5,NA,NA,TGTGCCAGCAGACTGTTGAATGGGGGAGGCCAAGAGACCCAGTACTTC,CASRLLNGGGQETQYF
TRBV7-2,TRBJ2-1,NA,TRBD2,TGTGCCAGCAGTTTCCAGCGGGGGGCCTACAATGAGCAGTTCTTC,CASSFQRGAYNEQFF
TRBV29-1,TRBJ2-7,NA,TRBD2,TGCAGCGCCGCGGGAGGGAACTACGAGCAGTACTTC,CSAAGGNYEQYF
TRBV9,TRBJ2-5,NA,NA,TGTGCCAGCAGCGCCGGGTATGTCGGCCAAGAGACCCAGTACTTC,CASSAGYVGQETQYF
TRBV29-1,TRBJ2-4,NA,NA,TGCAGCGCTCACGGGGGTACCAAAAACATTCAGTACTTC,CSAHGGTKNIQYF